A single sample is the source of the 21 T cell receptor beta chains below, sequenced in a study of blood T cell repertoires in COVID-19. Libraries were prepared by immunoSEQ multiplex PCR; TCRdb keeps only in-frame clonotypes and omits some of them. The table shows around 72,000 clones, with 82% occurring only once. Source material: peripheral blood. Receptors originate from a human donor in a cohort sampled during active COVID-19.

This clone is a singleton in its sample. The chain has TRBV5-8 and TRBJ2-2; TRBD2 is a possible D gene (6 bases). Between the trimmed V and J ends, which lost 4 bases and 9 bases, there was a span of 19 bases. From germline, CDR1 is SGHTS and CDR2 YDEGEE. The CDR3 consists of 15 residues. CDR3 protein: CASSAGGTADRELFF. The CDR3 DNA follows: TGTGCCAGCAGCGCCGGAGGGACTGCCGACCGGGAGCTGTTTTTT.

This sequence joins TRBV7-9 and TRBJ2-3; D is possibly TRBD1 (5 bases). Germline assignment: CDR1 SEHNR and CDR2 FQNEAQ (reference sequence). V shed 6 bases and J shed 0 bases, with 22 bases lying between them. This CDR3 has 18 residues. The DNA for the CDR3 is TGTGCCAGCAGGGGTTGGGGCAAGCGAACTTCTAGCACAGATACGCAGTATTTT. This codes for CASRGWGKRTSSTDTQYF.

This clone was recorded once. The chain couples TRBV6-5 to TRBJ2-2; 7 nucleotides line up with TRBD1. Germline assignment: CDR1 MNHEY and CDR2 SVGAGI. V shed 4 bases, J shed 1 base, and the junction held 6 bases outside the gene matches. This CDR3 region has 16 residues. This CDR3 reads CASSFRTGGNTGELFF. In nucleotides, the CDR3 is TGTGCCAGCAGTTTTAGGACAGGCGGGAACACCGGGGAGCTGTTTTTT.

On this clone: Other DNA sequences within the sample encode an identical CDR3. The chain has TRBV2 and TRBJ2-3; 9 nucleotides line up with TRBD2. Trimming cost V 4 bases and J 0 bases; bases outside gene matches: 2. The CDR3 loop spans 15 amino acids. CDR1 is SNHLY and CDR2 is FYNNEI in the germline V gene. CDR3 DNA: TGTGCCAGCAGTGGGGGGACTAGCAGCACAGATACGCAGTATTTT. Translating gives CASSGGTSSTDTQYF.

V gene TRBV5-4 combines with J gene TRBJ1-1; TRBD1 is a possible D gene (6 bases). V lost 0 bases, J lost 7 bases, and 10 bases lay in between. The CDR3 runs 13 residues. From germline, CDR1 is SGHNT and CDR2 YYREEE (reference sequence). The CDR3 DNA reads TGTGCCAGCAGCTTGGCCGGACAGCATGAAGCTTTCTTT. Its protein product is CASSLAGQHEAFF.

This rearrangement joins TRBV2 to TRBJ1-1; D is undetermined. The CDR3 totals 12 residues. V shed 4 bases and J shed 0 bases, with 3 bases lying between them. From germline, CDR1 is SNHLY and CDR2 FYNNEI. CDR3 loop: CASSAMNTEAFF. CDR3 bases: TGTGCCAGCAGTGCTATGAACACTGAAGCTTTCTTT.

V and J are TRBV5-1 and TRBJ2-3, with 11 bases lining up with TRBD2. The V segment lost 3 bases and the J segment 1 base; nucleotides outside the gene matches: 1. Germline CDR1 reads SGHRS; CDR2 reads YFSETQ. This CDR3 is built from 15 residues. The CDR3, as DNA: TGCGCCAGCAGCTCGGGACTAGCGGGCACAGATACGCAGTATTTT. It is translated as CASSSGLAGTDTQYF.

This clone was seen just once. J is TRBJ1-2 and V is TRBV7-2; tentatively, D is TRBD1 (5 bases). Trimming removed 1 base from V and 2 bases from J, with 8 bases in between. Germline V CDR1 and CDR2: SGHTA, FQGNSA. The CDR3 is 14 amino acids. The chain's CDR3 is CASSLEAGNYGYTF. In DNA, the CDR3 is TGTGCCAGCAGCTTAGAGGCAGGGAACTATGGCTACACCTTC.

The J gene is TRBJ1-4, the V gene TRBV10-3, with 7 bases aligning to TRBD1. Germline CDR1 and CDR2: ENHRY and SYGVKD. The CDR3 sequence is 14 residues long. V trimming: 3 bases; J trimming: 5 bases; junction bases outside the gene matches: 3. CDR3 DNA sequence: TGTGCCATCAGTGATAGGGGGCAGAATGAAAAACTGTTTTTT. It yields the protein CAISDRGQNEKLFF.

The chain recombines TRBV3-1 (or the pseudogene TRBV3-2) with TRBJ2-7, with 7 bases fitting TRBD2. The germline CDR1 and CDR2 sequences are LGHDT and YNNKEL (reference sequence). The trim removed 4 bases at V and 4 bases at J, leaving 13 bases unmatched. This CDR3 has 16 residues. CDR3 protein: CASSRPSGHGGYEQYF. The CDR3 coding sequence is TGTGCCAGCAGCCGGCCTAGCGGTCACGGGGGGTACGAGCAGTACTTC.

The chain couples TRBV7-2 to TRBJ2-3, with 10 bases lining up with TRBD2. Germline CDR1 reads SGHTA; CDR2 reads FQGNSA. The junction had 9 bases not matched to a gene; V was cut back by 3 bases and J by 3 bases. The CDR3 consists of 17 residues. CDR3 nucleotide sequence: TGTGCCAGCAGCTTTGGTGTTAGCGGGGGGTTGACAGATACGCAGTATTTT. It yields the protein CASSFGVSGGLTDTQYF.

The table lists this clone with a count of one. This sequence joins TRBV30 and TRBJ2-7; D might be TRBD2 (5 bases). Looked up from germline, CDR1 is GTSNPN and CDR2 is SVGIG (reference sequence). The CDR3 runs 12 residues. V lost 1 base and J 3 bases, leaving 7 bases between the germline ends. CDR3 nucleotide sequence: TGTGCCTGGAGTGCTACTAGCTACGAGCAGTACTTC. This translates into CAWSATSYEQYF. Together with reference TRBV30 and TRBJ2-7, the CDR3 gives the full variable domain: SQTIHQWPATLVQPVGSPLSLECTVEGTSNPNLYWYRQAAGRGLQLLFYSVGIGQISSEVPQNLSASRPQDRQFILSSKKLLLSDSGFYLCAWSATSYEQYFGPGTRLTVT.

Written as DNA, the CDR3 is TGTGCCAGCAGCTACGACAGGGGGATGGATGGCTACACCTTC. Encoded protein: CASSYDRGMDGYTF. The chain recombines TRBV3-1 (or the pseudogene TRBV3-2) with TRBJ1-2; 9 bases align to TRBD1. Per germline, CDR1 LGHDT and CDR2 YNNKEL (reference sequence). V gave up 5 bases and J gave up 6 bases; unmatched junction bases: 7. This CDR3 is built from 14 residues.

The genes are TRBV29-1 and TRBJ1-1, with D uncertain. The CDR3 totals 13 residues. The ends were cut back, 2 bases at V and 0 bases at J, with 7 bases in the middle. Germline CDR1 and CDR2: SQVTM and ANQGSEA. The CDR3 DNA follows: TGCAGCGTTGAAAAGGGAGTGAACACTGAAGCTTTCTTT. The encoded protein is CSVEKGVNTEAFF.

The CDR3 reads CAISELGQGTEAFF. CDR3 in DNA: TGTGCCATCAGTGAGCTCGGACAGGGAACTGAAGCTTTCTTT. V and J are TRBV10-3 and TRBJ1-1, with 8 nucleotides matching TRBD1. The CDR3 consists of 14 residues. Per germline, CDR1 ENHRY and CDR2 SYGVKD. V was clipped by 2 bases and J by 5 bases; unmatched bases: 4.

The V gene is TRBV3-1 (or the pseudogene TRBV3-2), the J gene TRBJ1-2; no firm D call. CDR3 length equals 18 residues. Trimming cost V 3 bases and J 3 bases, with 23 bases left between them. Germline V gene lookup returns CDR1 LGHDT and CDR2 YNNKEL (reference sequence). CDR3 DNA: TGTGCCAGCAGCCACACTAGACGCGGGATGCTGGTAGACTATGGCTACACCTTC. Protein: CASSHTRRGMLVDYGYTF.

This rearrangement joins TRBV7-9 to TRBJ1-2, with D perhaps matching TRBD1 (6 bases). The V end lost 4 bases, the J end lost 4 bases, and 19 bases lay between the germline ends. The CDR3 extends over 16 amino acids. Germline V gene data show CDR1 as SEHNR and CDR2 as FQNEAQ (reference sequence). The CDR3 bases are TGTGCCAGCAGCTCCAACAGGGCCCCTCGGGCCTATGGCTACACCTTC. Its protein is CASSSNRAPRAYGYTF.

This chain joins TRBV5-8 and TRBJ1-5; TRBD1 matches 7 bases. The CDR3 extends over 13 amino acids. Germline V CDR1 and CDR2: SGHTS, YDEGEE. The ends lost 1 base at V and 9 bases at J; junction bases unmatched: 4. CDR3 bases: TGTGCCAGCAGCTTGAACAGGGGTACGCCCCAGCATTTT. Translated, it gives CASSLNRGTPQHF.

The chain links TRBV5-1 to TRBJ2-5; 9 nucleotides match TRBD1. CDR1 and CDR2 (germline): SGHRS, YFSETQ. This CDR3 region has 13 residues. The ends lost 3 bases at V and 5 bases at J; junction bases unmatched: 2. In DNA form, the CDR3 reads TGCGCCAGCAGCTCCGGACAGGGGGAGACCCAGTACTTC. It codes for CASSSGQGETQYF.

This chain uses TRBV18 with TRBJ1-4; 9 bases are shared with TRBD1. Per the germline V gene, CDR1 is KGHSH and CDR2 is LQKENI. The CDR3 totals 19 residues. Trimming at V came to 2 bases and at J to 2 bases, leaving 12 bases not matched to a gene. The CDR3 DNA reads TGTGCCAGCTCACCATACGAGACAGGGGGACTACGGACTAATGAAAAACTGTTTTTT. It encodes CASSPYETGGLRTNEKLFF. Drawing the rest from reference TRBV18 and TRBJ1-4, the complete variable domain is NAGVMQNPRHLVRRRGQEARLRCSPMKGHSHVYWYRQLPEEGLKFMVYLQKENIIDESGMPKERFSAEFPKEGPSILRIQQVVRGDSAAYFCASSPYETGGLRTNEKLFFGSGTQLSVL.

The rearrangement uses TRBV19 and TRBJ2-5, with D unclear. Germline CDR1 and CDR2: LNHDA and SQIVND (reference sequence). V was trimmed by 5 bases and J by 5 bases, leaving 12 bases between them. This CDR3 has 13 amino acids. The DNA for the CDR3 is TGTGCCAGTAGTCAAACTAAATGGGAGACCCAGTACTTC. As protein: CASSQTKWETQYF.